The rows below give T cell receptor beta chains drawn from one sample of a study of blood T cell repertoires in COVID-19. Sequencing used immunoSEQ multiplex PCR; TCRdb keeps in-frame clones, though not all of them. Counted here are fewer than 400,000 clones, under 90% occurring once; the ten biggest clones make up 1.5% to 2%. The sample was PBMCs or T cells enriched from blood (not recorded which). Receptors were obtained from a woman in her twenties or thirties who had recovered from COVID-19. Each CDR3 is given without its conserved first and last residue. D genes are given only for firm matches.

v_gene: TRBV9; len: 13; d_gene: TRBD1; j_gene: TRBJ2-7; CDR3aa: ASSVGTGGSYEQY
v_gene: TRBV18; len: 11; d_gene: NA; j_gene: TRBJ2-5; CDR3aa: ASSPRGQETQY
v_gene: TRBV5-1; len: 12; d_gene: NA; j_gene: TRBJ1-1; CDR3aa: ASSLGGADTEAF
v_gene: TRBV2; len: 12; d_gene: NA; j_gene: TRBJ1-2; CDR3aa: ASSAGTANYGYT
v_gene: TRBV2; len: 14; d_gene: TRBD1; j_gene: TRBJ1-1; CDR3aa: ASTSGQGVFWTEAF
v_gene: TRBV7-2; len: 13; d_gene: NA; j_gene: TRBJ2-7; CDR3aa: ASSLDSGRTYEQY
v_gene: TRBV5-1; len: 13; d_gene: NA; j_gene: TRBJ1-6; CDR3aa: ASRSEGLADSPLH
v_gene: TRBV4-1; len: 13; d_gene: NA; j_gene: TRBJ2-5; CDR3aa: ASSQDGQAIGTQY
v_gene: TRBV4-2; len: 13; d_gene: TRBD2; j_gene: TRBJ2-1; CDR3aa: ASSARLAGYNEQF
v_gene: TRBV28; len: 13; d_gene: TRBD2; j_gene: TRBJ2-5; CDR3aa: ASSLAGREGETQY
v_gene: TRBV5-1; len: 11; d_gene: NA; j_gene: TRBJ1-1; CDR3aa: ASSQTVNTEAF
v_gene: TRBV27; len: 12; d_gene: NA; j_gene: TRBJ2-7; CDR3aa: ASSETGSDYEQY
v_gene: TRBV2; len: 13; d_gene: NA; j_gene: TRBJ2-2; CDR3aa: ASSEALTGTGELF
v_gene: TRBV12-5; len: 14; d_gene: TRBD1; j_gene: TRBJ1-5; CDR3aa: ASGSPWDRPNQPQH
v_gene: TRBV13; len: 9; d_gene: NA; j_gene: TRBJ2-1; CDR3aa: ASSQVNEQF
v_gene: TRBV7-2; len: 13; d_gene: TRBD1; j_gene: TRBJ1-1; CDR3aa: ASSLEVRGASEAF
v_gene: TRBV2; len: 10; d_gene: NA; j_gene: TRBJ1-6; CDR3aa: ASSERGRSLH
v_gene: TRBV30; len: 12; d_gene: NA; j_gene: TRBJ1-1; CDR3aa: AWSVTRLNTEAF
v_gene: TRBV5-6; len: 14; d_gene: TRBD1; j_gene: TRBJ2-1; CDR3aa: ASSAIRTGIYNEQF
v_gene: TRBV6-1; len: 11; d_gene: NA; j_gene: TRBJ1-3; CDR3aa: ASSDAGVNTIY
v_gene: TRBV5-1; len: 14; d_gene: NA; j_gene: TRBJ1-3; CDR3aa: ASRPQGLLSGNTIY
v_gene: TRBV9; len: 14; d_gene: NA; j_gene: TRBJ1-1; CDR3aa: ASSLKSGGGNTEAF
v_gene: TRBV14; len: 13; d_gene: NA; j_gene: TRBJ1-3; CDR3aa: ASSQGPQGGNTIY
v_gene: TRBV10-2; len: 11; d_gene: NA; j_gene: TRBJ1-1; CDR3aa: ASSDGGEVRSF
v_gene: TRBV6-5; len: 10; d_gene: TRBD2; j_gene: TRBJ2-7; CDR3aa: ASLAGVYEQY
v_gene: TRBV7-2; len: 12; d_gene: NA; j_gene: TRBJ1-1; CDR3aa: ASSLRFGVTEAF
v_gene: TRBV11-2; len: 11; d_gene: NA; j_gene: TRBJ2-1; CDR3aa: ASSLGLNNEQF
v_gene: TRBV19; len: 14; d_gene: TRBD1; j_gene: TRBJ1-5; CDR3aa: ASSPFGTGPNQPQH
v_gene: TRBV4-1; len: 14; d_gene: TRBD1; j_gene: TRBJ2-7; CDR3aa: ASSLPGGLKLYEQY
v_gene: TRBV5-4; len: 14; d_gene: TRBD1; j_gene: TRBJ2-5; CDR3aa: ASSAYDRGSQETQY
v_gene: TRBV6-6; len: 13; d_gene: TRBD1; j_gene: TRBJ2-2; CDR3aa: ASSAGTANTGELF
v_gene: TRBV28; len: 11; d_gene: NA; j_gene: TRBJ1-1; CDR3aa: ASSLSGFTEAF
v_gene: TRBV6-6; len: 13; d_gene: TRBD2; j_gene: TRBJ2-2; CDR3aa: ASRASGRKVGELF
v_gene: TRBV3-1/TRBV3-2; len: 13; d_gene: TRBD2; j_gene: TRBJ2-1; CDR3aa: ASSQAPLAGDEQF
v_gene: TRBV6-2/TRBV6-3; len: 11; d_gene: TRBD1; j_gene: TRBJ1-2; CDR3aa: ASSYQGDYGYT
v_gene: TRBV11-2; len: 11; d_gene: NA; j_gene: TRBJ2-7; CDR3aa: ASSLTRDYEQY
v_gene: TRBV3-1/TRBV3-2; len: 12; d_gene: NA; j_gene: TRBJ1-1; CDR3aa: ASSQAGYDTEAF
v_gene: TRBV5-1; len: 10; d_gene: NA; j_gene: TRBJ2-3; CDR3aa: ASSLSTDTQY
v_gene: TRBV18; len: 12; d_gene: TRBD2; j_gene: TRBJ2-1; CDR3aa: ASSPYSGNNEQF
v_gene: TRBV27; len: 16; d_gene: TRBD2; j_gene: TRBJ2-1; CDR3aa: ASSLTNLAGQFLVEQF
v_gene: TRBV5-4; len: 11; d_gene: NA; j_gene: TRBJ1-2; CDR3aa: ASSFGINYGYT
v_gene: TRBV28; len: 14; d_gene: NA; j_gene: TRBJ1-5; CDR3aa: ASSLYIGGTDQPQH
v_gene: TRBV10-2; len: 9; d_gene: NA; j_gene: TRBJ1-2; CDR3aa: ASSDFYGYT
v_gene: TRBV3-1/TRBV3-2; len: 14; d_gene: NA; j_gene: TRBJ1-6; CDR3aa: ASSQAAPGNNSPLH
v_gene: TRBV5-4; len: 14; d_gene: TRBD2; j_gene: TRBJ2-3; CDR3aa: ASRFWASGGTDTQY
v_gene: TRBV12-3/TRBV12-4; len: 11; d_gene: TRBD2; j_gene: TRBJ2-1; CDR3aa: ASSQLAGGEQF
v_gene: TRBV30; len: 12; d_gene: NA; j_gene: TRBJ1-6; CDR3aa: AWTLGQGDSPLH
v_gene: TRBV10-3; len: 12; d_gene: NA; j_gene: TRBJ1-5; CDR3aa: AISAGVSNQPQH
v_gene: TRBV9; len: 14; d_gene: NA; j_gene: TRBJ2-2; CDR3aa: ASSVALSGYTGELF
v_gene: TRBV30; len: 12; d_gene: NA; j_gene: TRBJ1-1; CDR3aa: AWDWGVLNTEAF
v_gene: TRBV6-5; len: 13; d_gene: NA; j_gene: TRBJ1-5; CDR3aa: ASQRGVDSNQPQH